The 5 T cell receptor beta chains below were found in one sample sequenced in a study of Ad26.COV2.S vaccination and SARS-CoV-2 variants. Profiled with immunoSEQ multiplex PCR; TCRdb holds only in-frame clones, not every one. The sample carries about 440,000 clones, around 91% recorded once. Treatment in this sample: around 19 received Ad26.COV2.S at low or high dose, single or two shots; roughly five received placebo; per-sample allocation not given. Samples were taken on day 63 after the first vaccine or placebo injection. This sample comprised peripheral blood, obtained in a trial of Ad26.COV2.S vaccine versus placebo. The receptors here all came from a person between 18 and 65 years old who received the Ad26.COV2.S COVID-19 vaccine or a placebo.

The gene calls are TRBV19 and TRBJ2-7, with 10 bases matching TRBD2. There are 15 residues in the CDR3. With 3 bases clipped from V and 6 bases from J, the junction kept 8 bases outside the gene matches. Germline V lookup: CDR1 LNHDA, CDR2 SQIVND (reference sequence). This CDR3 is CASSIVSSGSVEQYF. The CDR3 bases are TGTGCCAGTAGTATCGTGTCTAGCGGGAGTGTCGAGCAGTACTTC.

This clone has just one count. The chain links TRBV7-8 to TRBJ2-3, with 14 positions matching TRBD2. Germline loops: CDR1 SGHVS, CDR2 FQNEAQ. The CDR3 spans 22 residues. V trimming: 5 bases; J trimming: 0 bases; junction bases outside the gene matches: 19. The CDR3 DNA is TGTGCCAGCAGCCCACGGTGGCGGACTAGCGGGAGGAAATTAACTAGCACAGATACGCAGTATTTT. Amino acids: CASSPRWRTSGRKLTSTDTQYF.

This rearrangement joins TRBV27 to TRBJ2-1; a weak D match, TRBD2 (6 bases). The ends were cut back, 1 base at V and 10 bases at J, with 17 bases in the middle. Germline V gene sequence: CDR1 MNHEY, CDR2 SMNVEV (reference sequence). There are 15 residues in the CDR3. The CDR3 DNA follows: TGTGCCAGCAGTTTATTATACGGGACTGATGTGGAGCAGTTCTTC. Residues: CASSLLYGTDVEQFF.

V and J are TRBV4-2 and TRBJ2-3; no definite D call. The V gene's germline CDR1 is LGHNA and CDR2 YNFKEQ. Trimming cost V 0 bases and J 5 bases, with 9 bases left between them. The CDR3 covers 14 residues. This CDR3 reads CASSQDLRLDTQYF. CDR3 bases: TGTGCCAGCAGCCAAGACCTCCGGTTAGATACGCAGTATTTT.

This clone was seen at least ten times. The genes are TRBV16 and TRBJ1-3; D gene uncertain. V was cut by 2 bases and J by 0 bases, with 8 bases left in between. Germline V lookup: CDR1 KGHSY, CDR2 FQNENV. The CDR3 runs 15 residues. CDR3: CASSQDFRSGNTIYF. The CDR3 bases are TGTGCCAGCAGCCAAGACTTCCGCTCTGGAAACACCATATATTTT.